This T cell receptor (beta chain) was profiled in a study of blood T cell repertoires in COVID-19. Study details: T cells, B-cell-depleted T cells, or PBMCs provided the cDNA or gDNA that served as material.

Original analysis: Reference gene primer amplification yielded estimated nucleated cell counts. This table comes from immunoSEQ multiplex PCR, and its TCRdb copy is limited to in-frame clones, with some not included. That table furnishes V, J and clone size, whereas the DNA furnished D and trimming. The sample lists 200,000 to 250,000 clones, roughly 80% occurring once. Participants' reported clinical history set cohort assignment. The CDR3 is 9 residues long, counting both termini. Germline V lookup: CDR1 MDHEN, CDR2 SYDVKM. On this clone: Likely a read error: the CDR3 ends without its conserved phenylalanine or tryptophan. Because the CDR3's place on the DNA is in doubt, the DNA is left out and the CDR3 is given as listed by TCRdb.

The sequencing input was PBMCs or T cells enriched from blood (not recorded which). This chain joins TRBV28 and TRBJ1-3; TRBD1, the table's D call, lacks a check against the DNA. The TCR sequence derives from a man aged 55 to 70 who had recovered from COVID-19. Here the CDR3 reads CASSFRDSG.